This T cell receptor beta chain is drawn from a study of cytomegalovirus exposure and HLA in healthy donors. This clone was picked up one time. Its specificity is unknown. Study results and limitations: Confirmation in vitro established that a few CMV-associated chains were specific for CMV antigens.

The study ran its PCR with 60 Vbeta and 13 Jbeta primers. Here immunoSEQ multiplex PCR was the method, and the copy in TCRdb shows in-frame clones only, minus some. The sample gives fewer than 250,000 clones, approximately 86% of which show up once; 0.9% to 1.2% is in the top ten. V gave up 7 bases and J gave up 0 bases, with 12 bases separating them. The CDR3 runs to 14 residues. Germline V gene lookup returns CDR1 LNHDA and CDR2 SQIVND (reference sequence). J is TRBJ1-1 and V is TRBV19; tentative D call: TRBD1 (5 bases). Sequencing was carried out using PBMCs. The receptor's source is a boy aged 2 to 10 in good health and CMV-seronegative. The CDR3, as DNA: TGTGCCAGTACGCGGCTGGACATGAACACTGAAGCTTTCTTT. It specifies CASTRLDMNTEAFF.